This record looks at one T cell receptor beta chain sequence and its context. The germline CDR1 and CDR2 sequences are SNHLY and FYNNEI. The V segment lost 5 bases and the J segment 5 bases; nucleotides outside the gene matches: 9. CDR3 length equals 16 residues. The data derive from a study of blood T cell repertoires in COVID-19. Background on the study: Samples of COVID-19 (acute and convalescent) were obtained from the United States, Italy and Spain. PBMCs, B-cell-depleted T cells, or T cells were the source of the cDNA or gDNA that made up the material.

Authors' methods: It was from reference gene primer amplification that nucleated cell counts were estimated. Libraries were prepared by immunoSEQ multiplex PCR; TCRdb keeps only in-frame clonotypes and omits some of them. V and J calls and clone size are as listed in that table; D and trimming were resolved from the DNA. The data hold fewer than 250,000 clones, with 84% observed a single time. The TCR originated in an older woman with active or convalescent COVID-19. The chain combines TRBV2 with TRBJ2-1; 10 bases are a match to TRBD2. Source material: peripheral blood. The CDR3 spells CASSRASGSRNNEQFF. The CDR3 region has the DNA TGTGCCAGCAGTAGGGCTAGCGGGAGTCGCAACAATGAGCAGTTCTTC.